The 25 T cell receptor beta chains below were found in one sample sequenced in a study of cytomegalovirus exposure and HLA in healthy donors. 60 Vbeta and 13 Jbeta primers were used in PCR. Using immunoSEQ multiplex PCR, the repertoire was profiled, and TCRdb retains in-frame clones only, with some absent. The sample holds some 110,000 clones; about 72% are singletons and the top ten take more than 15%. The sequenced material came from PBMCs. The receptor source for this set is a man aged 45-60 years in good health and CMV-seropositive.

The chain joins TRBV9 to TRBJ1-1; D is uncertain. CDR3 length: 13 residues. V gave up 0 bases and J gave up 11 bases, with 14 bases separating them. Per the germline V gene, CDR1 is SGDLS and CDR2 is YYNGEE. CDR3 amino acids: CASSVDVNPVAFF. In DNA, the CDR3 is TGTGCCAGCAGCGTAGACGTGAACCCGGTGGCTTTCTTT.

This clone was picked up a small number of times. The gene calls are TRBV7-6 and TRBJ1-5, with D maybe TRBD1 (5 bases). V was trimmed by 11 bases and J by 0 bases, leaving 11 bases between them. Germline V CDR1 and CDR2: SGHVS, FNYEAQ. The CDR3 has 13 amino acids. CDR3 region: CAVGGSSNQPQHF. CDR3 bases: TGTGCCGTCGGGGGAAGTAGCAATCAGCCCCAGCATTTT.

This clone has only one observation. The J gene is TRBJ2-1, the V gene TRBV4-3; 11 bases are shared with TRBD2. The CDR3 has 16 amino acids. Germline loops: CDR1 LGHNA, CDR2 YSLEER. J lost 10 bases, V lost 3 bases, and 11 bases had no gene match. The DNA for the CDR3 is TGCGCCAGCAGCCAGACTACTAGCGGGGGACGTCACGAGCAGTTCTTC. This gives the protein CASSQTTSGGRHEQFF.

The J gene is TRBJ2-7, the V gene TRBV7-9; 7 bases line up with TRBD1. Looked up from germline, CDR1 is SEHNR and CDR2 is FQNEAQ (reference sequence). The CDR3 totals 14 residues. The V and J ends lost 5 bases and 1 base, in that order; junction bases with no gene match: 5. CDR3 nucleotide sequence: TGTGCCAGCAGCCTAGACAGGGTATCCTACGAGCAGTACTTC. Encoded protein: CASSLDRVSYEQYF.

This clone was detected only once. J is TRBJ2-2 and V is TRBV11-2; maybe TRBD1 (7 bases). The V gene's germline CDR1 is SGHAT and CDR2 FQNNGV. The V end was cut by 5 bases, the J end by 1 base, with 14 bases between. The length of the CDR3 is 16 residues. This chain's CDR3 is CASSPGDRMNTGELFF. CDR3 DNA: TGTGCCAGCAGCCCGGGGGACAGAATGAACACCGGGGAGCTGTTTTTT. The whole variable domain, remainder taken from reference TRBV11-2 and TRBJ2-2, is EAGVAQSPRYKIIEKRQSVAFWCNPISGHATLYWYQQILGQGPKLLIQFQNNGVVDDSQLPKDRFSAERLKGVDSTLKIQPAKLEDSAVYLCASSPGDRMNTGELFFGEGSRLTVL.

This clone appeared a single time. The chain joins TRBV9 to TRBJ2-1; D is possibly TRBD2 (6 bases). The V gene lost 0 bases and the J gene lost 6 bases, with 19 bases spanning the gap. This CDR3 is built from 17 residues. Germline CDR1 and CDR2: SGDLS and YYNGEE. Here the CDR3 reads CASSVGDGTSKANEQFF. CDR3 in DNA: TGTGCCAGCAGCGTAGGGGACGGGACTTCTAAAGCCAATGAGCAGTTCTTC. Full variable domain (rest looked up from reference TRBV9 and TRBJ2-1): DSGVTQTPKHLITATGQRVTLRCSPRSGDLSVYWYQQSLDQGLQFLIQYYNGEERAKGNILERFSAQQFPDLHSELNLSSLELGDSALYFCASSVGDGTSKANEQFFGPGTRLTVL.

A single count supports this clone. The CDR3 loop is CATSRDGTGLVDQPQHF. The CDR3 bases are TGTGCCACCAGCAGAGACGGGACAGGGTTGGTCGATCAGCCCCAGCATTTT. The V gene is TRBV15, the J gene TRBJ1-5; TRBD1 aligns across 9 bases. The CDR3 is 17 residues long. After removal of 0 bases from V and 5 bases from J, the junction contained 8 bases not matched to a gene. The germline V gene has CDR1 LNHNV and CDR2 YYDKDF (reference sequence).

This clone showed up just a few times. The chain uses TRBV15 and TRBJ2-2; 7 bases match TRBD2. The CDR3 is 14 amino acids. The V and J ends lost 6 bases and 2 bases, in that order; junction bases with no gene match: 3. From germline, CDR1 is LNHNV and CDR2 YYDKDF (reference sequence). The CDR3 spells CATRGGVNTGELFF. CDR3 bases: TGTGCCACCAGGGGAGGGGTTAACACCGGGGAGCTGTTTTTT.

The chain recombines TRBV14 with TRBJ2-7; 9 nucleotides align to TRBD2. Germline CDR1 is SGHDN and CDR2 is FVKESK. The CDR3 runs 15 residues. V lost 1 base, J lost 0 bases, and 1 base stayed unmatched. In DNA form, the CDR3 reads TGTGCCAGCAGCCAAGGACTAGCGGTCTCCTACGAGCAGTACTTC. This encodes CASSQGLAVSYEQYF.

This rearrangement joins TRBV6-5 to TRBJ2-3; 9 bases align to TRBD1. Germline lookup yields CDR1 MNHEY and CDR2 SVGAGI. The CDR3 runs 14 residues. The junction had 3 bases not matched to a gene; V was cut back by 6 bases and J by 2 bases. CDR3 sequence (DNA): TGTGCCAGCAGGGGACAGGGACTCACAGATACGCAGTATTTT. Its protein product is CASRGQGLTDTQYF.

The V call is TRBV5-4, the J call TRBJ1-2; 9 nucleotides align to TRBD1. Germline V gene data show CDR1 as SGHNT and CDR2 as YYREEE (reference sequence). The CDR3 covers 15 residues. V was clipped by 4 bases and J by 4 bases; unmatched bases: 8. The chain's CDR3 is CASSPTGGQGYGYTF. The CDR3 nucleotides are TGTGCCAGCAGCCCTACAGGGGGCCAAGGCTATGGCTACACCTTC.

The CDR3 loop is CASSLRQGPGETQYF. The CDR3 nucleotides read TGTGCCAGCAGTCTTAGACAGGGACCAGGAGAGACCCAGTACTTC. The genes are TRBV21-1 and TRBJ2-5; the D call in the table, TRBD1, was not verified against the DNA. TRBV21-1 is a pseudogene segment. The CDR3 loop spans 15 amino acids.

The rearrangement uses TRBV9 and TRBJ2-7; D is perhaps TRBD1 (5 bases). V was clipped by 1 base and J by 2 bases, with 13 bases between them. Germline V gene lookup returns CDR1 SGDLS and CDR2 YYNGEE. The CDR3 consists of 15 residues. The CDR3 bases are TGTGCCAGCAGCGTATGGTCGACGGACACCTACGAGCAGTACTTC. Amino acid sequence: CASSVWSTDTYEQYF.

The chain is built from TRBV11-2 and TRBJ1-4, with D possibly being TRBD1 (5 bases). Per germline, CDR1 SGHAT and CDR2 FQNNGV. Between the trimmed V and J ends, which lost 4 bases and 8 bases, there was a span of 14 bases. The CDR3 has 14 residues. CDR3 in DNA: TGTGCCAGCAGCTCGACAGAAGAGGAGGAAAAACTGTTTTTT. It is translated as CASSSTEEEEKLFF.

The genes are TRBV7-8 and TRBJ1-4; D is possibly TRBD1 (5 bases). The germline V gene has CDR1 SGHVS and CDR2 FQNEAQ. The CDR3 sequence is 13 residues long. V lost 1 base and J lost 8, with 8 bases in between. CDR3 in amino acids: CASSLEGKEKLFF. The CDR3 DNA is TGTGCCAGCAGCTTAGAGGGGAAAGAAAAACTGTTTTTT. Full variable domain (rest looked up from reference TRBV7-8 and TRBJ1-4): GAGVSQSPRYKVAKRGQDVALRCDPISGHVSLFWYQQALGQGPEFLTYFQNEAQLDKSGLPSDRFFAERPEGSVSTLKIQRTQQEDSAVYLCASSLEGKEKLFFGSGTQLSVL.

This clone appeared a single time. The chain uses TRBV6-1 and TRBJ1-4, with 11 bases fitting TRBD1. J gave up 10 bases and V 1 base, and 5 bases lay outside the gene matches. Germline CDR1 MNHNS, CDR2 SASEGT. The CDR3 runs to 15 residues. CDR3 sequence: CASSEGTGGYPKLFF. DNA of the CDR3: TGTGCCAGCAGTGAAGGGACAGGGGGCTATCCAAAACTGTTTTTT.

The chain recombines TRBV7-2 with TRBJ1-5; D ambiguous. The CDR3 has 13 residues. Germline loops: CDR1 SGHTA, CDR2 FQGNSA. The germline V and J ends were trimmed by 4 bases and 3 bases, with 7 bases remaining between them. Here the CDR3 reads CASSWTANQPQHF. CDR3 sequence (DNA): TGTGCCAGCAGCTGGACTGCCAATCAGCCCCAGCATTTT.

The chain carries TRBV6-5 and TRBJ1-2; TRBD1 might be the D (5 bases). The CDR3 length is 14 residues. CDR1 MNHEY and CDR2 SVGAGI come from the germline V gene. The V gene lost 6 bases and the J gene lost 4 bases, with 15 bases spanning the gap. The DNA of the CDR3 is TGTGCCAGCAGCCTCCAGGGAATGGGCTATGGCTACACCTTC. Translated, it gives CASSLQGMGYGYTF.

This chain links TRBV2 with TRBJ2-5, with 10 bases aligning to TRBD1. The CDR3 extends over 18 amino acids. Germline assignment: CDR1 SNHLY and CDR2 FYNNEI. The ends lost 5 bases at V and 4 bases at J; junction bases unmatched: 16. The CDR3 is CASSLASGQGLSPETQYF. The CDR3 coding sequence is TGTGCCAGCAGTTTAGCTTCGGGACAGGGGTTATCCCCAGAGACCCAGTACTTC.

This clone has a handful of counts. An end of the junction does not agree with germline; a read error may underlie this. The V and J genes are TRBV11-2 and TRBJ1-5; TRBD1 matches at 7 bases. There are 15 residues in the CDR3. CDR1 and CDR2 (germline): SGHAT, FQNNGV. For the CDR3, the DNA is TGCGCCAGCAGCCAGGGTAACCAGGGGGGCTCGCCCCAGCATTTT. It yields the protein CASSQGNQGGSPQHF.

This clone is a singleton in its sample. This chain links TRBV29-1 with TRBJ2-7; TRBD1 agrees at 8 bases. Germline V gene data show CDR1 as SQVTM and CDR2 as ANQGSEA. CDR3 size: 15 residues. V lost 5 bases to trimming and J lost 1 base; unmatched junction nucleotides: 10. This chain's CDR3 is CSVFVTGAFSYEQYF. As DNA, the CDR3 is TGCAGCGTTTTCGTGACAGGGGCTTTTTCCTACGAGCAGTACTTC.

The V gene is TRBV19, the J gene TRBJ2-3, with 7 bases that match TRBD1. The J segment lost 0 bases and the V segment lost 5 bases, leaving 2 bases of the junction unmatched. Germline lookup yields CDR1 LNHDA and CDR2 SQIVND (reference sequence). This CDR3 is 14 amino acids long. CDR3 sequence: CASSSTGSTDTQYF. The CDR3 bases are TGTGCCAGTAGTTCGACAGGGAGCACAGATACGCAGTATTTT.

The chain joins TRBV11-2 to TRBJ2-7; D ambiguous. Germline V CDR1 and CDR2: SGHAT, FQNNGV. This CDR3 is 14 amino acids long. The ends were cut back, 3 bases at V and 2 bases at J, with 11 bases in the middle. CDR3 amino acids: CASSFPYNPYEQYF. Written as DNA, the CDR3 is TGTGCCAGCAGCTTCCCTTACAACCCCTACGAGCAGTACTTC.

V is TRBV4-1 and J is TRBJ1-5, with a possible D match to TRBD1 (6 bases). Trimming stripped 0 bases from V and 6 bases from J, with 15 bases between. Germline lookup yields CDR1 MGHRA and CDR2 YSYEKL. The CDR3 runs to 16 residues. This CDR3 is CASSQDSTGRVQPQHF. DNA of the CDR3: TGCGCCAGCAGCCAAGATAGTACAGGGCGAGTTCAGCCCCAGCATTTT.

This chain connects TRBV13 to TRBJ2-1; D perhaps matches TRBD2 (5 bases). Germline assignment: CDR1 PRHDT and CDR2 FYEKMQ (reference sequence). The CDR3 runs to 18 residues. V shed 2 bases and J shed 3 bases, with 20 bases lying between them. DNA for the CDR3: TGTGCCAGCAGCTTACCTGGTTTTTCTACCGGGATCTACAATGAGCAGTTCTTC. Protein: CASSLPGFSTGIYNEQFF.